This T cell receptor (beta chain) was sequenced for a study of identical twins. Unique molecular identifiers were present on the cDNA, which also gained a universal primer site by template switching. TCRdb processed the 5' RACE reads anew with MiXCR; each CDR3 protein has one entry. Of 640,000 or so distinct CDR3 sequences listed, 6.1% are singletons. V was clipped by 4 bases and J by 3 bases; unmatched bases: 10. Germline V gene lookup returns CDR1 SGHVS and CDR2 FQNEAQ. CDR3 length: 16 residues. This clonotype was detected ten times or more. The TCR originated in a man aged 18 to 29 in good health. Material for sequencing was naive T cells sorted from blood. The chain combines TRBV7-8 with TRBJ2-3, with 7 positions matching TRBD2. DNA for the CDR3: TGTGCCAGCAGCTCGCGGACTAGGGGAGTGACAGATACGCAGTATTTT. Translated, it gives CASSSRTRGVTDTQYF. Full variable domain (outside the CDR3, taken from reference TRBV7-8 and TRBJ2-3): GAGVSQSPRYKVAKRGQDVALRCDPISGHVSLFWYQQALGQGPEFLTYFQNEAQLDKSGLPSDRFFAERPEGSVSTLKIQRTQQEDSAVYLCASSSRTRGVTDTQYFGPGTRLTVL.